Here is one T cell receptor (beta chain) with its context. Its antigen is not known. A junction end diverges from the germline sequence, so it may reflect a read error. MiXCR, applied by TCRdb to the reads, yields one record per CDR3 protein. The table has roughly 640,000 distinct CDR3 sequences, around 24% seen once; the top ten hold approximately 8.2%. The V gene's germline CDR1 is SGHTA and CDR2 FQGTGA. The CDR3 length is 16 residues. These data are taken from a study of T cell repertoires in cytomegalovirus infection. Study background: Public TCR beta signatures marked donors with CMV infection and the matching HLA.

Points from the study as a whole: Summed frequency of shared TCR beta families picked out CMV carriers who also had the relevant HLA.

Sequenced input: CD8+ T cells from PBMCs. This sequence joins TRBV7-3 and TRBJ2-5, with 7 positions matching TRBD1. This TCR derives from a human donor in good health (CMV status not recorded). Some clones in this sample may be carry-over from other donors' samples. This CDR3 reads CDSSLGTAPQQETQYF. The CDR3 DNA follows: TGTGACAGCAGCTTAGGGACAGCTCCTCAGCAAGAGACCCAGTACTTC. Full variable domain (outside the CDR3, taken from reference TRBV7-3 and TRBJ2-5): GAGVSQTPSNKVTEKGKYVELRCDPISGHTALYWYRQSLGQGPEFLIYFQGTGAADDSGLPNDRFFAVRPEGSVSTLKIQRTERGDSAVYLCDSSLGTAPQQETQYFGPGTRLLVL.